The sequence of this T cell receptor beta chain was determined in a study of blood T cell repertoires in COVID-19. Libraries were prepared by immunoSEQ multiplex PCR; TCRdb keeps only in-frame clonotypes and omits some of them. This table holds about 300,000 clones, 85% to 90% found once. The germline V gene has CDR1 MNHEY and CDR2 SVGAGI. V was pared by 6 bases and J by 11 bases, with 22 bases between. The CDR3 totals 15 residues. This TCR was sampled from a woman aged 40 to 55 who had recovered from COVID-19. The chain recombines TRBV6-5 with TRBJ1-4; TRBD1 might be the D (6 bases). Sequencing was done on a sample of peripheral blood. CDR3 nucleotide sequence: TGTGCCAGCAGCTTACAGTCAGGGGCGCTCGGTAAACTGTTTTTT. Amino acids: CASSLQSGALGKLFF.